The clone carrying this T cell receptor (beta chain) was detected only a few times. What it recognizes is unknown. TCRdb re-analysed the 5' RACE reads in MiXCR, keeping a single row per CDR3 protein. The table has about 800,000 distinct CDR3 sequences, approximately 10% seen once. This entry is derived from a study of CD8 T cells in ankylosing spondylitis. V was clipped by 5 bases and J by 3 bases, with 11 bases between them. Per germline, CDR1 SGHRS and CDR2 YFSETQ. The CDR3 loop spans 14 amino acids. Regarding the study as a whole: Reactive arthritis synovial fluid and blood previously showed some of these motif variants. Reportedly, significant enrichment of disease-linked clones occurred in matched ankylosing spondylitis synovial fluid. For ankylosing spondylitis blood, a TCR beta motif of under 10 highly homologous variants appeared characteristic.

Source material: blood, either unsorted or a sorted T cell fraction (not recorded which). The genes are TRBV5-1 and TRBJ2-2; maybe TRBD2 (6 bases). The receptor comes from a male donor with ankylosing spondylitis. CDR3 sequence: CASSTGGDTGELFF. CDR3 DNA sequence: TGCGCCAGCAGTACCGGAGGGGACACCGGGGAGCTGTTTTTT.